The sample holds a few counts of the clone carrying this TCR beta chain. Its antigen is unidentified. This sample was included in a study of T cells in Graves' hyperthyroidism and ophthalmopathy. TCR beta CDR3 sequences were amplified from RNA transcripts. A first-round RT-PCR of the TCR CDR3 used the HTBI primer set. TCRdb re-derived calls from the multiplex PCR reads in MiXCR, one entry per CDR3 protein. The data show fewer than 450,000 distinct CDR3 sequences, with over 13% seen just once and around 28% held by the top ten. Whole-study results and caveats: Through a model of 13 V-J features, ophthalmopathy was separated from stable hyperthyroidism. Blood samples included most of the expanded thyroid clonotypes exceeding 0.001.

Germline V gene sequence: CDR1 MNHNS, CDR2 SASEGT. The V gene end was trimmed by 7 bases and the J gene end by 9 bases; junction bases not matched to a gene: 10. This CDR3 has 15 amino acids. Inclusion characteristics of ophthalmopathy patients comprised a Clinical Activity Score of at least 3, a NOSPECS grade of at least 4, and duration under 3 months. Uncontrolled infection, other autoimmune disease, pregnancy and lactation each barred patients from inclusion. The sample comprised blood. The receptor was isolated from a man between 45 and 60 years old with Graves' ophthalmopathy. The chain employs TRBV6-1 and TRBJ1-6; the match to TRBD1 covers 9 bases. CDR3 DNA sequence: TGTGCCAGCAAAAAGACAGGGGGTCTGGGTTCACCCCTCCACTTT. Protein product: CASKKTGGLGSPLHF.